The rows below give T cell receptor beta chains drawn from one sample of a study of identical twins. TCRdb ran MiXCR on the 5' RACE reads and lists one entry per CDR3 protein. The sample has 650,000 to 800,000 distinct CDR3 sequences; over 8.5% are singletons. These sequences were also reported in another study, on yellow fever vaccine responses in identical twins.

The sequenced sample was PBMCs. These receptors originate from a woman younger than 30 in good health. Each CDR3 is given with its conserved first and last residue.

v_call	j_call	cdr3_aa
TRBV29-1	TRBJ2-1	CSVEQVNEQFF
TRBV24-1	TRBJ1-5	CATSDHGQGRANQPQHF
TRBV20-1	TRBJ2-2	CSARETGGNTGELFF
TRBV29-1	TRBJ1-5	CSVAPALNQPQHF
TRBV5-5	TRBJ1-1	CARSPGLVWATEAFF
TRBV29-1	TRBJ2-5	CSVEDAPGLAGETQYF
TRBV18	TRBJ2-7	CASSPPNDYSYEQYF
TRBV3-1	TRBJ1-2	CASSRRTGDNYGYTF
TRBV10-3	TRBJ2-7	CAIRTGTYEQYF
TRBV5-1	TRBJ1-6	CASSLEGTSPLHF
TRBV7-9	TRBJ2-3	CASSFGGLASDTQYF
TRBV4-2	TRBJ2-5	CASSQDLPGAGGQETQYF
TRBV20-1	TRBJ2-1	CSAIKGGQGELF
TRBV20-1	TRBJ2-5	CSAVRGVAGVQETQYF
TRBV3-1	TRBJ2-3	CASSQIRDRAVTDTQYF
TRBV27	TRBJ2-1	CASSQENPNEQFF
TRBV27	TRBJ1-5	CASSPLVGGPQHF
TRBV6-1	TRBJ2-7	CASSDPDFPSEQYF
TRBV2	TRBJ2-3	CASSDQATDTQYF
TRBV20-1	TRBJ1-1	CSARSGNTEAFF
TRBV20-1	TRBJ2-1	CSARSRGNYNEQFF
TRBV12-3/TRBV12-4	TRBJ2-3	CASSPATYTDTQYF
TRBV12-3/TRBV12-4	TRBJ1-6	CASSYLGSGSPLHF
TRBV20-1	TRBJ2-4	CSAPGLAGPKNIQYF
TRBV7-8	TRBJ2-1	CASSLPTGDRGVSGEQFF
TRBV6-1	TRBJ2-7	CASRGNRGRINEQYF
TRBV7-2	TRBJ2-4	CASSLSGHFQYF
TRBV20-1	TRBJ2-5	CSATPPLASQETQYF
TRBV20-1	TRBJ2-1	CSARDSGRGYNEQFF
TRBV7-9	TRBJ1-1	CASSSRQGTEAFF
TRBV12-3/TRBV12-4	TRBJ2-2	CASSLATLAGGDNTGELFF
TRBV7-3	TRBJ1-1	CASSPQGKGAEAFF
TRBV18	TRBJ1-2	CASSPQKNYGYTF
TRBV24-1	TRBJ2-1	CATSDFERTGDNEQFF
TRBV6-1	TRBJ1-2	CASRSGTVAYGYTF
TRBV6-1	TRBJ2-7	CASSTQGASYEQYF
TRBV5-1	TRBJ1-1	CASSSFDVNTEAFF
TRBV12-3/TRBV12-4	TRBJ1-4	CASSPKGSREKLFF
TRBV11-1	TRBJ2-1	CASSPILAGPNNEQFF
TRBV4-1	TRBJ2-7	CASSHPGTSGYYEQYF
TRBV11-1	TRBJ2-7	CASSPLGKWASGIHSYEQYF
TRBV2	TRBJ2-2	CAISRSGTARPNTGELFF
TRBV27	TRBJ2-7	CASSLLVYPYEQYF
TRBV7-9	TRBJ2-1	CASIRDSPHEQFF
TRBV9	TRBJ2-1	CASSVMGQNTNEQFF
TRBV27	TRBJ1-1	CASRHNTEAFF
TRBV18	TRBJ2-7	CASSPPKGDKYF
TRBV20-1	TRBJ2-3	CSAVGGGDTQYF
TRBV11-2	TRBJ2-7	CASSYTRTGGYEQYF
TRBV4-2	TRBJ2-7	CASSDASYEQYF